Each of the 20 T cell receptor beta chains below was sequenced from the same sample in a study of cytomegalovirus exposure and HLA in healthy donors. Both 60 Vbeta primers and 13 Jbeta primers went into the PCR. Profiled with immunoSEQ multiplex PCR; TCRdb holds only in-frame clones, not every one. The repertoire holds about 94,000 clones, about 80% seen once, with roughly 7% in the top ten. Material for sequencing was PBMCs. All receptors come from a man aged 35 to 55 in good health and CMV-seropositive.

The chain is built from TRBV5-6 and TRBJ1-1; TRBD1 aligns across 9 bases. The CDR3 loop spans 15 amino acids. The ends lost 0 bases at V and 7 bases at J; junction bases unmatched: 7. Germline lookup yields CDR1 SGHDT and CDR2 YYEEEE. The CDR3 nucleotides are TGTGCCAGCAGCTTGGGGGGACAGGGCGGTTGTGAAGCTTTCTTT. Amino acids: CASSLGGQGGCEAFF.

The chain couples TRBV5-1 to TRBJ1-3; 10 bases agree with TRBD1. This CDR3 region has 15 residues. Germline V gene sequence: CDR1 SGHRS, CDR2 YFSETQ. V lost 4 bases, J lost 4 bases, and 5 bases stayed unmatched. In nucleotides, the CDR3 is TGCGCCAGCAGCCCGACAGGGGGCCGGGGAAACACCATATATTTT. Amino acid sequence: CASSPTGGRGNTIYF.

V is TRBV11-3 and J is TRBJ2-1; the D gene is possibly TRBD2 (5 bases). This CDR3 has 13 residues. The germline V gene encodes CDR1 SGHNT and CDR2 YENEEA. V lost 3 bases and J 9 bases, leaving 12 bases between the germline ends. For the CDR3, the DNA is TGTGCCAGCAGCTTGGGTCTAGCCTCTGAGCAGTTCTTC. It encodes CASSLGLASEQFF. Combining the CDR3 with reference TRBV11-3 and TRBJ2-1 gives the whole variable domain EAGVVQSPRYKIIEKKQPVAFWCNPISGHNTLYWYLQNLGQGPELLIRYENEEAVDDSQLPKDRFSAERLKGVDSTLKIQPAELGDSAVYLCASSLGLASEQFFGPGTRLTVL.

The V and J genes are TRBV7-9 and TRBJ2-3; weak D call: TRBD1 (6 bases). Trimming left V 1 base short and J 8 bases short, with 7 bases between. The CDR3 is 12 amino acids. Germline V lookup: CDR1 SEHNR, CDR2 FQNEAQ (reference sequence). The CDR3, as DNA: TGTGCCAGCAGCTTAGTGGGGGCTACGCAGTATTTT. This codes for CASSLVGATQYF.

The chain employs TRBV7-9 and TRBJ2-5; TRBD1 agrees at 10 bases. The V gene end was trimmed by 9 bases and the J gene end by 2 bases; junction bases not matched to a gene: 3. The CDR3 spans 13 residues. Per the germline V gene, CDR1 is SEHNR and CDR2 is FQNEAQ (reference sequence). CDR3 bases: TGTGCCAGTGACAGGGGGCGGCAAGAGACCCAGTACTTC. It yields the protein CASDRGRQETQYF.

The CDR3 here is CSVDRGRGTDTQYF. The DNA of the CDR3 is TGCAGCGTTGACAGGGGTAGGGGCACAGATACGCAGTATTTT. This chain links TRBV29-1 with TRBJ2-3, with a tentative D call TRBD1 (6 bases). The V and J ends lost 3 bases and 1 base respectively, with 11 bases between them. The CDR3 has 14 residues. Germline loops: CDR1 SQVTM, CDR2 ANQGSEA.

The chain is built from TRBV29-1 and TRBJ2-4, with 12 positions matching TRBD2. CDR1 is SQVTM and CDR2 is ANQGSEA in the germline V gene. The V and J ends lost 4 bases and 9 bases, in that order; junction bases with no gene match: 10. The CDR3 sequence is 15 residues long. Here the CDR3 DNA reads TGCAGCGTTGGTTCGACTAGCGGGGGCGGGAGCATTCAGTACTTC. The encoded protein is CSVGSTSGGGSIQYF.

The chain combines TRBV4-1 with TRBJ2-5; maybe TRBD2 (5 bases). V lost 4 bases, J lost 5 bases, and 17 bases lay in between. From germline, CDR1 is MGHRA and CDR2 YSYEKL. The CDR3 runs to 15 residues. CDR3 in DNA: TGCGCCAGCAGCCTTTTCTTGAGGGCGGTTGAGACCCAGTACTTC. Translated: CASSLFLRAVETQYF.

This sequence joins TRBV19 and TRBJ1-1, with 12 bases that match TRBD1. CDR1 and CDR2 from the germline V gene are LNHDA and SQIVND (reference sequence). The CDR3 runs 15 residues. J lost 4 bases, V lost 3 bases, and 3 bases had no gene match. This CDR3 is CASSIGTGGFTEAFF. The CDR3 DNA sequence: TGTGCCAGTAGTATCGGGACAGGGGGCTTCACTGAAGCTTTCTTT.

The V and J genes are TRBV5-4 and TRBJ1-2; TRBD1 might be the D (6 bases). The CDR3 loop spans 12 amino acids. V lost 1 base, J lost 10 bases, and 11 bases lay in between. The V gene's germline CDR1 is SGHNT and CDR2 YYREEE (reference sequence). CDR3 in DNA: TGTGCCAGCAGCTTGAGACAGGATTTCTACACCTTC. Translation: CASSLRQDFYTF.

V and J are TRBV15 and TRBJ2-5, with a possible D match to TRBD2 (5 bases). The V gene's germline CDR1 is LNHNV and CDR2 YYDKDF (reference sequence). Trimming left V 5 bases short and J 2 bases short, with 12 bases between. The CDR3 consists of 14 residues. The CDR3 reads CATSLRRDQETQYF. DNA for the CDR3: TGTGCCACCAGCTTACGCCGGGATCAAGAGACCCAGTACTTC.

This clone was picked up one time. The chain employs TRBV21-1 and TRBJ2-3; the table names TRBD1, a call not compared with the DNA. TRBV21-1 is a pseudogene segment. The CDR3 length is 23 residues. The CDR3 nucleotides are TGTGCCAGCAGCAAAGAATATTGTCGTGTCACTCGCCGAACAGGGGGGGCCACAGATACGCAGTATTTT. It encodes CASSKEYCRVTRRTGGATDTQYF.

The chain links TRBV6-1 to TRBJ1-3; TRBD1 aligns across 10 bases. V gave up 5 bases and J gave up 4 bases; unmatched junction bases: 5. The CDR3 consists of 15 residues. CDR1 is MNHNS, CDR2 SASEGT, per germline. The CDR3 reads CASSRQGAWGNTIYF. CDR3 coding DNA: TGTGCCAGCAGTCGACAGGGGGCATGGGGAAACACCATATATTTT.

This chain connects TRBV6-6 to TRBJ2-1; 9 bases line up with TRBD2. Trimming removed 0 bases from V and 12 bases from J; junction bases left unmatched: 6. The CDR3 totals 14 residues. The V gene's germline CDR1 is MNHNY and CDR2 SVGAGI (reference sequence). The CDR3 DNA sequence: TGTGCCAGCAGTTACTCTAGCGGGGGTGTTTGGCAGTTCTTC. Amino acids: CASSYSSGGVWQFF.

The chain links TRBV2 to TRBJ2-7; 8 bases match TRBD1. Germline assignment: CDR1 SNHLY and CDR2 FYNNEI. The CDR3 runs to 12 residues. V lost 8 bases to trimming and J lost 7 bases; unmatched junction nucleotides: 7. The CDR3 region has the DNA TGTGCCAGCCCTGACAGGGGCGGAGAGCAGTACTTC. Amino acid sequence: CASPDRGGEQYF.

This clone came up a few times. The chain recombines TRBV7-2 with TRBJ2-2, with 8 bases that match TRBD1. Germline-derived CDR1 and CDR2 are SGHTA and FQGNSA. V lost 5 bases and J lost 7; bases outside the gene matches: 6. This CDR3 comprises 14 residues. The CDR3 here is CASSPIRGHGELFF. CDR3 coding DNA: TGTGCCAGCAGCCCCATCAGGGGGCACGGGGAGCTGTTTTTT.

CDR3 coding DNA: TGTGCCAGCAGGATGGAGGGCAGGGCGCGGGAGACCCAGTACTTC. Translation gives CASRMEGRARETQYF. V usage is TRBV2 and J usage is TRBJ2-5; perhaps TRBD2 as D (6 bases). This CDR3 has 15 amino acids. Germline V CDR1 and CDR2: SNHLY, FYNNEI. V lost 6 bases, J lost 5 bases, and 19 bases lay in between.

This clone occurred a few times. V and J are TRBV27 and TRBJ2-1; 10 positions agree with TRBD2. V lost 5 bases and J lost 4; bases outside the gene matches: 5. Germline CDR1 and CDR2: MNHEY and SMNVEV (reference sequence). The CDR3 consists of 15 residues. CDR3 coding DNA: TGTGCCAGCAGTCGTAGCGGGGGGCCGTACAATGAGCAGTTCTTC. This encodes CASSRSGGPYNEQFF.

The V call is TRBV28, the J call TRBJ2-7; 7 nucleotides agree with TRBD2. Germline CDR1 MDHEN, CDR2 SYDVKM. Unmatched junction bases numbered 12, after V lost 7 bases and J lost 0 bases. This CDR3 comprises 16 residues. Written as DNA, the CDR3 is TGTGCCAGCACCGGCGGTGGAGCGGGAACCTCCTACGAGCAGTACTTC. Translating gives CASTGGGAGTSYEQYF.

The chain combines TRBV2 with TRBJ2-1, with 15 bases lining up with TRBD2. V was clipped by 1 base and J by 10 bases; unmatched bases: 2. Per the germline V gene, CDR1 is SNHLY and CDR2 is FYNNEI. The length of the CDR3 is 15 residues. The CDR3 region has the DNA TGTGCCAGCAGTGAAGTGGGGACTAGCGGGGGGGAGCAGTTCTTC. This translates into CASSEVGTSGGEQFF.